One and the same sample provided the 3 T cell receptor beta chains below, sequenced in a study of T-cell reconstitution after alpha-beta-depleted transplantation in children. Using unique molecular identifiers, the investigators prepared the TCRbeta library. TCRdb reprocessed the PCR reads via MiXCR and lists one record per CDR3 protein. The sample records 400,000 to 500,000 distinct CDR3 sequences, roughly a tenth being singletons. The material was PBMCs from the stem cell graft donor, obtained from the stem cell graft. The receptors derive from a human donor who donated a stem cell graft to a child with acute myeloid leukemia.

This clonotype was seen only a few times. The V gene is TRBV6-1, the J gene TRBJ2-1, with D possibly matching TRBD2 (6 bases). The CDR3 runs to 14 residues. Per the germline V gene, CDR1 is MNHNS and CDR2 is SASEGT. Between the trimmed V and J ends, which lost 6 bases and 2 bases, there was a span of 11 bases. CDR3 DNA sequence: TGTGCCAGCAGAGTGGTAGCGGCCTACAATGAGCAGTTCTTC. Translated: CASRVVAAYNEQFF.

The chain carries TRBV7-2 and TRBJ2-1; the D gene is possibly TRBD2 (5 bases). This CDR3 region has 14 residues. The ends were cut back, 1 base at V and 9 bases at J, with 13 bases in the middle. The germline gives CDR1 SGHTA, CDR2 FQGNSA. Written as DNA, the CDR3 is TGTGCCAGCAGCTTAGGACCCCAAGAGGGTGAGCAGTTCTTC. It specifies CASSLGPQEGEQFF.

This clonotype came up many times. V usage is TRBV7-3 and J usage is TRBJ1-1, with D perhaps TRBD1 (5 bases). Germline CDR1 SGHTA, CDR2 FQGTGA. The V end was cut by 5 bases, the J end by 2 bases, with 9 bases between. The CDR3 spans 13 residues. CDR3 nucleotide sequence: TGTGCCAGCAGCCTGGGGCACAACACTGAAGCTTTCTTT. Its translation is CASSLGHNTEAFF. The variable domain in full, with the rest retrieved from reference TRBV7-3 and TRBJ1-1, is GAGVSQTPSNKVTEKGKYVELRCDPISGHTALYWYRQSLGQGPEFLIYFQGTGAADDSGLPNDRFFAVRPEGSVSTLKIQRTERGDSAVYLCASSLGHNTEAFFGQGTRLTVV.